What follows are 16 T cell receptor beta chains derived from one specimen sequenced in a study of technical replicates of blood from a few donors. Data came from immunoSEQ multiplex PCR; TCRdb stores just in-frame clones and leaves some out. The table shows tens of thousands of clones, with 93% occurring only once. Sequencing was performed on T cells isolated from PBMCs. All receptors derive from a human donor in good health.

V and J are TRBV5-1 and TRBJ1-1; TRBD1 agrees at 9 bases. CDR3 length: 16 residues. Germline V gene sequence: CDR1 SGHRS, CDR2 YFSETQ. V shed 0 bases, J shed 3 bases, and the junction held 6 bases outside the gene matches. The chain's CDR3 is CASSLVYRGRYTEAFF. DNA for the CDR3: TGCGCCAGCAGCTTGGTATACAGGGGGCGGTACACTGAAGCTTTCTTT.

This clone was recorded a few times. The chain is built from TRBV5-1 and TRBJ2-3, with 9 bases fitting TRBD1. V was clipped by 4 bases and J by 1 base; unmatched bases: 4. Germline CDR1 reads SGHRS; CDR2 reads YFSETQ. CDR3 length: 15 residues. This CDR3 is CASSVGQGGTDTQYF. The DNA of the CDR3 is TGCGCCAGCAGCGTGGGACAGGGAGGCACAGATACGCAGTATTTT.

This chain connects TRBV25-1 to TRBJ2-1, with 14 bases fitting TRBD2. Germline assignment: CDR1 MGHDK and CDR2 SYGVNS. The CDR3 is made up of 16 amino acids. The V and J ends lost 6 bases and 6 bases, in that order; junction bases with no gene match: 7. The CDR3 coding sequence is TGTGCCAGCAGCTTGGGACTAGCGGGAGTACGCAATGAGCAGTTCTTC. It specifies CASSLGLAGVRNEQFF.

This sequence joins TRBV6-4 and TRBJ1-1; 8 bases line up with TRBD1. CDR1 is MRHNA and CDR2 is SNTAGT in the germline V gene. With 4 bases clipped from V and 2 bases from J, the junction kept 6 bases outside the gene matches. CDR3 length equals 15 residues. In nucleotides, the CDR3 is TGTGCCAGCAGTGCGCAGGGGGCGACCAACACTGAAGCTTTCTTT. Translating it yields CASSAQGATNTEAFF.

The genes are TRBV5-5 and TRBJ1-2; D remains unclear. Germline CDR1 SGHKS, CDR2 YYEKEE (reference sequence). This CDR3 contains 19 residues. V gave up 4 bases and J gave up 4 bases, with 29 bases separating them. CDR3 DNA sequence: TGTGCCAGCAGCCCCCGGCCGCGGGTTAGGGTCTTGAGTACCTATGGCTACACCTTC. Translation: CASSPRPRVRVLSTYGYTF.

This sequence joins TRBV7-6 and TRBJ2-2; 9 bases line up with TRBD1. CDR1 and CDR2 from the germline V gene are SGHVS and FNYEAQ. CDR3 length: 15 residues. The DNA of the CDR3 is TGTGCTCTATATTTGGGACAGGGGAACACCGGGGAGCTGTTTTTT. This encodes CALYLGQGNTGELFF.

This sequence joins TRBV7-9 and TRBJ2-1, with TRBD2 matching 9 bases. Germline trimming cut 3 bases from V and 7 bases from J; bases unmatched to any gene: 4. The germline V gene has CDR1 SEHNR and CDR2 FQNEAQ (reference sequence). This CDR3 has 14 amino acids. The CDR3 DNA sequence: TGTGCCAGCAGCTTTAGCGGGAGTGGGAATGAGCAGTTCTTC. Translated: CASSFSGSGNEQFF.

This chain joins TRBV5-1 and TRBJ2-7; the match to TRBD2 covers 11 bases. The junction had 15 bases not matched to a gene; V was cut back by 1 base and J by 0 bases. The CDR3 totals 20 residues. CDR1 and CDR2 (germline): SGHRS, YFSETQ. The CDR3, as DNA: TGCGCCAGCAGCTTGAAATCCACGTCGACTAGCGGGATCGTCTCCTACGAGCAGTACTTC. The encoded protein is CASSLKSTSTSGIVSYEQYF.

J is TRBJ2-7 and V is TRBV4-1; TRBD1 is a possible D gene (6 bases). CDR1 is MGHRA, CDR2 YSYEKL, per germline. V gave up 0 bases and J gave up 0 bases, with 9 bases separating them. The CDR3 runs 15 residues. DNA for the CDR3: TGCGCCAGCAGCCAAGAGCAGGGGATCTCCTACGAGCAGTACTTC. Protein: CASSQEQGISYEQYF.

V usage is TRBV6-5 and J usage is TRBJ2-1; D may be TRBD1 (6 bases). Germline-derived CDR1 and CDR2 are MNHEY and SVGAGI. This CDR3 is built from 15 residues. The germline V and J ends were trimmed by 1 base and 5 bases, with 12 bases remaining between them. The CDR3 sequence is CASSYWSGANNEQFF. CDR3 coding DNA: TGTGCCAGCAGTTACTGGTCAGGGGCCAACAATGAGCAGTTCTTC.

The CDR3 DNA reads as TGTGCCAGCAGTGAATACGACGCAGGGGGACACAATGAGCAGTTCTTC. It yields the protein CASSEYDAGGHNEQFF. The V call is TRBV2, the J call TRBJ2-1; 7 positions match TRBD1. Germline trimming cut 2 bases from V and 5 bases from J; bases unmatched to any gene: 9. This CDR3 contains 16 residues. The germline gives CDR1 SNHLY, CDR2 FYNNEI.

This clone was seen just once. The chain combines TRBV7-2 with TRBJ1-2; unclear D gene. The V gene lost 1 base and the J gene lost 5 bases, with 8 bases spanning the gap. The CDR3 covers 13 residues. Germline CDR1 reads SGHTA; CDR2 reads FQGNSA. CDR3 sequence reads: CASSLVRLYGYTF. The CDR3 DNA follows: TGTGCCAGCAGCTTAGTCAGACTGTATGGCTACACCTTC.

This clone occurred once. The chain couples TRBV6-5 to TRBJ1-2, with 9 bases fitting TRBD1. V trimming: 6 bases; J trimming: 7 bases; junction bases outside the gene matches: 9. CDR3 length: 14 amino acids. The germline gives CDR1 MNHEY, CDR2 SVGAGI. Here the CDR3 reads CASSPGQGLRGYTF. As DNA, the CDR3 is TGTGCCAGCAGCCCTGGACAGGGGCTGCGTGGCTACACCTTC.

The gene calls are TRBV6-1 and TRBJ1-1; 7 positions match TRBD1. From germline, CDR1 is MNHNS and CDR2 SASEGT. Germline trimming cut 6 bases from V and 5 bases from J; bases unmatched to any gene: 6. There are 13 residues in the CDR3. CDR3 amino acids: CASRGTQGTEAFF. For the CDR3, the DNA is TGTGCCAGCAGGGGGACACAGGGGACTGAAGCTTTCTTT.

The chain couples TRBV2 to TRBJ2-7, with 8 nucleotides matching TRBD1. The CDR3 totals 13 residues. Germline CDR1 is SNHLY and CDR2 is FYNNEI. Trimming at V came to 8 bases and at J to 4 bases, leaving 7 bases not matched to a gene. The CDR3 here is CASRTGPVYEQYF. In nucleotides, the CDR3 is TGTGCCAGCCGGACAGGGCCAGTGTACGAGCAGTACTTC.

Only a few counts were recorded for this clone. The V gene is TRBV11-2, the J gene TRBJ1-3; D is unclear. In germline, CDR1 is SGHAT, CDR2 FQNNGV. The V end lost 3 bases, the J end lost 3 bases, and 9 bases lay between the germline ends. This CDR3 has 14 residues. CDR3 nucleotide sequence: TGTGCCAGCAGCTTGTCTGAGGGTGGAAACACCATATATTTT. It encodes CASSLSEGGNTIYF. The full variable domain, its missing parts supplied by reference TRBV11-2 and TRBJ1-3, is EAGVAQSPRYKIIEKRQSVAFWCNPISGHATLYWYQQILGQGPKLLIQFQNNGVVDDSQLPKDRFSAERLKGVDSTLKIQPAKLEDSAVYLCASSLSEGGNTIYFGEGSWLTVV.